Listed below are T cell receptor beta chains from one sample, sequenced in a study of cytomegalovirus exposure and HLA in healthy donors. Method: immunoSEQ multiplex PCR; TCRdb's copy keeps in-frame clones and lacks some. Of 70,000 to 85,000 clones in the sample, 55% to 75% were seen once. Input material: PBMCs. The receptors were sampled from a man aged 25 to 40 in good health and CMV-seropositive. Both conserved end residues are part of each CDR3. The order of the fields is clone size, V gene, D gene, CDR3 length, J gene, CDR3 protein, CDR3 DNA. D genes are given only for firm matches. Size is omitted from some rows. Given values are once, few, many or a class for expanded clones.

>few|TRBV29-1|-|13|TRBJ2-7
CSVFGGGRREQYF
TGCAGCGTTTTCGGTGGGGGCAGGAGAGAGCAGTACTTC
>many|TRBV5-4|TRBD1|15|TRBJ1-1
CASSKSDRWNTEAFF
TGTGCCAGCAGCAAATCGGACAGGTGGAACACTGAAGCTTTCTTT
>-|TRBV10-3|TRBD1|14|TRBJ2-7
CAIRRQGAVDEQYF
TGTGCCATCAGGAGACAGGGGGCGGTCGACGAGCAGTACTTC
>-|TRBV9|TRBD2|17|TRBJ2-2
CASSVTSGGANTGELFF
TGTGCCAGCAGCGTTACGAGCGGGGGGGCGAACACCGGGGAGCTGTTTTTT
>-|TRBV28|-|15|TRBJ1-5
CASSLGGRLNQPQHF
TGTGCCAGCAGTTTAGGGGGCAGACTCAATCAGCCCCAGCATTTT
>-|TRBV5-1|-|13|TRBJ2-2
CASSLGSGGELFF
TGCGCCAGCAGCTTGGGAAGCGGGGGGGAGCTGTTTTTT
>few|TRBV5-4|TRBD1|16|TRBJ2-5
CASSLDLRTGQETQYF
TGTGCCAGCAGCTTGGACCTAAGGACAGGGCAAGAGACCCAGTACTTC
>-|TRBV18|TRBD1|14|TRBJ2-7
CASSPGTASYEQYF
TGTGCCAGCTCACCCGGGACAGCGTCCTACGAGCAGTACTTC
>-|TRBV4-3|-|13|TRBJ2-3
CASSHVTGDTQYF
TGCGCCAGCAGCCACGTAACAGGCGATACGCAGTATTTT
>-|TRBV9|TRBD2|16|TRBJ2-3
CASSVDSGGSTDTQYF
TGTGCCAGCAGCGTAGACAGCGGGGGCAGCACAGATACGCAGTATTTT
>-|TRBV28|TRBD2|15|TRBJ2-7
CASSPRLAGDGEQYF
TGTGCCAGCAGTCCTCGACTAGCGGGAGATGGTGAGCAGTACTTC
>few|TRBV5-1|-|14|TRBJ2-7
CASSWNGGSYEQYF
TGCGCCAGCAGCTGGAACGGGGGCTCCTACGAGCAGTACTTC
>once|TRBV4-2|TRBD2|16|TRBJ2-4
CASSLEGLAGGNIQYF
TGTGCCAGCAGCCTCGAAGGACTAGCGGGAGGTAACATTCAGTACTTC
>-|TRBV28|TRBD1|18|TRBJ2-7
CASRLPGQIPPSSYEQYF
TGTGCCAGCAGGCTGCCGGGACAGATCCCACCAAGCTCCTACGAGCAGTACTTC
>-|TRBV5-6|-|16|TRBJ2-5
CASSLVTGRLQETQYF
TGTGCCAGCAGCTTGGTAACGGGTCGCTTACAAGAGACCCAGTACTTC
>-|TRBV4-1|-|15|TRBJ2-7
CASSQDRGGTREQYF
TGCGCCAGCAGCCAAGATCGGGGAGGAACGCGCGAGCAGTACTTC
>-|TRBV5-1|TRBD1|15|TRBJ1-4
CASSLGQGVGEKLFF
TGCGCCAGCAGCCTGGGACAGGGTGTAGGGGAAAAACTGTTTTTT
>-|TRBV10-3|TRBD1|18|TRBJ1-4
CAISGDPGQGAGREKLFF
TGTGCCATCAGTGGGGACCCGGGACAGGGGGCAGGACGGGAAAAACTGTTTTTT
>-|TRBV6-5|-|9|TRBJ2-2
CASGDRPFF
TGTGCCAGCGGAGACCGTCCGTTTTTT
>-|TRBV7-3|TRBD1|13|TRBJ2-5
CASSPGQGETQYF
TGTGCCAGCAGCCCGGGACAGGGAGAGACCCAGTACTTC
>-|TRBV6-1|-|12|TRBJ2-3
CASSFSPDTQYF
TGTGCCAGCAGTTTCTCCCCAGATACGCAGTATTTT
>few|TRBV5-6|TRBD1|14|TRBJ1-2
CASRKLDRNYGYTF
TGTGCCAGCAGGAAACTGGACAGGAACTATGGCTACACCTTC
>once|TRBV2|-|13|TRBJ2-5
CASSAQLGETQYF
TGTGCCAGCAGTGCCCAACTAGGAGAGACCCAGTACTTC
>-|TRBV19|TRBD1|14|TRBJ1-6
CASSNRGDNSPLHF
TGTGCCAGTAGTAACAGGGGTGACAATTCACCCCTCCACTTT
>once|TRBV19|-|12|TRBJ2-5
CASSIYGETQYF
TGTGCCAGTAGTATCTATGGAGAGACCCAGTACTTC
>-|TRBV6-5|-|15|TRBJ2-1
CASSYSSGSYNEQFF
TGTGCCAGCAGTTACTCGTCCGGGTCCTACAATGAGCAGTTCTTC
>-|TRBV19|TRBD1|17|TRBJ2-3
CASSIDRGTPGEDTQYF
TGTGCCAGTAGTATCGACAGGGGGACCCCCGGGGAAGATACGCAGTATTTT
>-|TRBV5-4|-|12|TRBJ1-1
CASSFKNTEAFF
TGTGCCAGCAGCTTCAAGAACACTGAAGCTTTCTTT
>-|TRBV19|TRBD2|16|TRBJ2-1
CASSIEVSGGYNEQFF
TGTGCCAGTAGTATAGAAGTTAGCGGGGGCTACAATGAGCAGTTCTTC
>-|TRBV5-8|TRBD2|16|TRBJ2-1
CASSLETSGTYNEQFF
TGTGCCAGCAGCTTGGAAACTAGCGGGACCTACAATGAGCAGTTCTTC
>few|TRBV5-4|-|14|TRBJ1-1
CASSLVYRNTEAFF
TGTGCCAGCAGCTTAGTGTATAGAAACACTGAAGCTTTCTTT
>-|TRBV6-5|TRBD1|15|TRBJ2-7
CASSKTRDRANEQYF
TGTGCCAGCAGTAAGACCCGGGACAGGGCCAACGAGCAGTACTTC
>few|TRBV7-3|TRBD2|16|TRBJ2-1
CASSLMTSGAYNEQFF
TGTGCCAGCAGCTTGATGACTAGCGGGGCCTACAATGAGCAGTTCTTC
>few|TRBV5-4|-|15|TRBJ2-5
CASSFANRGGETQYF
TGTGCCAGCAGCTTCGCCAACAGGGGAGGAGAGACCCAGTACTTC
>-|TRBV30|-|13|TRBJ2-3
CAWVQGSKHTQYF
TGTGCCTGGGTTCAGGGGAGCAAGCATACGCAGTATTTT
>-|TRBV15|-|15|TRBJ1-5
CATSRELSSNQPQHF
TGTGCCACCAGCAGAGAATTGAGTAGCAATCAGCCCCAGCATTTT
>-|TRBV6-1|TRBD1|15|TRBJ2-7
CASHSDRGQLYEQYF
TGTGCCAGCCACAGTGATAGGGGACAGCTCTACGAGCAGTACTTC
>-|TRBV20-1|-|11|TRBJ2-7
CSAREGSEQYF
TGCAGTGCTAGGGAGGGTTCCGAGCAGTACTTC
>-|TRBV7-9|-|17|TRBJ1-3
CASSRDPKGISGNTIYF
TGTGCCAGCAGCCGAGACCCCAAGGGGATCTCGGGAAACACCATATATTTT
>few|TRBV7-9|-|17|TRBJ2-6
CASSLDVRASGANVLTF
TGTGCCAGCAGCTTAGATGTGAGGGCTTCTGGGGCCAACGTCCTGACTTTC
>-|TRBV5-1|TRBD2|15|TRBJ2-5
CASSFSSGLEETQYF
TGCGCCAGCAGCTTCTCTAGCGGGCTCGAAGAGACCCAGTACTTC
>-|TRBV29-1|TRBD1|13|TRBJ1-1
CSVARGLNTEAFF
TGCAGCGTTGCGAGGGGGCTGAACACTGAAGCTTTCTTT
>-|TRBV5-1|-|15|TRBJ2-2
CASSLQGPNTGELFF
TGCGCCAGCAGCTTACAGGGACCGAACACCGGGGAGCTGTTTTTT
>-|TRBV19|TRBD2|18|TRBJ2-2
CASSPGLAGGPGTGELFF
TGTGCCAGTAGTCCTGGACTAGCGGGGGGGCCGGGCACCGGGGAGCTGTTTTTT
>-|TRBV29-1|TRBD1|12|TRBJ1-2
CSVSDRVDGYTF
TGCAGCGTCTCTGACAGGGTGGACGGCTACACCTTC
>few|TRBV27|-|14|TRBJ2-1
CASSPLGSPGEQFF
TGTGCCAGCAGCCCCTTGGGGAGTCCGGGGGAGCAGTTCTTC
>-|TRBV2|TRBD2|14|TRBJ2-2
CASRGGMNTGELFF
TGTGCCAGCCGCGGGGGGATGAACACCGGGGAGCTGTTTTTT
>-|TRBV7-9|TRBD1|16|TRBJ2-3
CASSSGQGLSTDTQYF
TGTGCCAGCAGCTCTGGACAGGGGCTTAGCACAGATACGCAGTATTTT
>-|TRBV13|TRBD2|15|TRBJ2-1
CASSLGASGSFKQFF
TGTGCCAGCAGCTTAGGAGCTAGCGGGAGTTTTAAGCAGTTCTTC
>-|TRBV30|TRBD1|14|TRBJ1-2
CAWSDYRGYGGYTF
TGTGCCTGGAGTGACTACAGGGGGTATGGTGGCTACACCTTC
>-|TRBV6-5|-|15|TRBJ1-1
CASSYSWRGNTEAFF
TGTGCCAGCAGTTACTCGTGGAGGGGGAACACTGAAGCTTTCTTT
>-|TRBV30|-|11|TRBJ2-1
CAWNRDNEQFF
TGTGCCTGGAACAGGGACAATGAGCAGTTCTTC
>-|TRBV11-2|-|12|TRBJ2-1
CASSLWAGKQFF
TGTGCCAGCAGCTTATGGGCGGGCAAGCAGTTCTTC
>-|TRBV28|-|12|TRBJ1-3
CASSQQGNTIYF
TGTGCCAGCAGTCAACAGGGAAACACCATATATTTT
>-|TRBV28|TRBD1|16|TRBJ1-5
CASRLGGTGDNQPQHF
TGTGCCAGCAGACTTGGCGGGACAGGGGACAATCAGCCCCAGCATTTT
>-|TRBV15|-|16|TRBJ2-5
CATSTDSPDVSETQYF
TGTGCCACCAGCACCGACTCACCCGACGTTTCGGAGACCCAGTACTTC
>-|TRBV4-1|-|15|TRBJ2-5
CASSQGMGFQETQYF
TGCGCCAGCAGCCAAGGTATGGGCTTCCAAGAGACCCAGTACTTC
>-|TRBV18|TRBD1|13|TRBJ2-7
CASSSGQTYEQYF
TGTGCCAGCTCATCGGGACAGACCTACGAGCAGTACTTC
>once|TRBV27|TRBD1|15|TRBJ2-2
CASSFRQGDTGELFF
TGTGCCAGCAGTTTCAGACAGGGCGACACCGGGGAGCTGTTTTTT